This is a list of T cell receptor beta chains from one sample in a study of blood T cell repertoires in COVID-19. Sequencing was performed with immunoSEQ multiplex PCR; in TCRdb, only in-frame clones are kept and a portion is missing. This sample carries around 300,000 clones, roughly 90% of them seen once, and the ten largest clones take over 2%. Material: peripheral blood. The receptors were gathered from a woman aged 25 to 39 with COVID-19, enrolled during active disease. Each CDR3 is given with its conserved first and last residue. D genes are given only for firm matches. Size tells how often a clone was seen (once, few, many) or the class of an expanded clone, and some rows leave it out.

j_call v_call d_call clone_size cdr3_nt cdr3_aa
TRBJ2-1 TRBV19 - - TGTGCCAGTAGTATTCACGGGAGCTCCTACAATGAGCAGTTCTTC CASSIHGSSYNEQFF
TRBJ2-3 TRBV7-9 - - TGTGCCAGCTGCCTTGCGGCGGCTTACCTTACAGATACGCAGTATTTT CASCLAAAYLTDTQYF
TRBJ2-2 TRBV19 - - TGTGCCAGTAGTATTAGGCGGGGGCTGAACACCGGGGAGCTGTTTTTT CASSIRRGLNTGELFF
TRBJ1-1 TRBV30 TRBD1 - TGTGCCTGGAGTACAGGGGACACTGAAGCTTTCTTT CAWSTGDTEAFF
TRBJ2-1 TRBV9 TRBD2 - TGTGCCAGCAGCGCACCGGGACTAGCGGGAGTGGGCTCCTACAATGAGCAGTTCTTC CASSAPGLAGVGSYNEQFF
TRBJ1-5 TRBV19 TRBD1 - TGTGCCAGTAGTTTAGGGACAGGGGGGCAGCCCCAGCATTTT CASSLGTGGQPQHF
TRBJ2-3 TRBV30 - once TGTGCCTGGAGTGGTGGAGCAGATACGCAGTATTTT CAWSGGADTQYF
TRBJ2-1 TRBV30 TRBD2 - TGTGCCTGGAGTCTTCGACTAGCGCGGGGGGATGAGCAGTTCTTC CAWSLRLARGDEQFF
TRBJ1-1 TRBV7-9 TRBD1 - TGTGCCAGCAGCTGGGGGACAGGGGTGAACACTGAAGCTTTCTTT CASSWGTGVNTEAFF
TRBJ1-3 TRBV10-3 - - TGTGCCATCAGCTCTACGACACCATCTGGAAACACCATATATTTT CAISSTTPSGNTIYF
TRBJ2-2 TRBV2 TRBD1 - TGTGCCAGCAGCGACAATACAGGGGGATGGGGCACCGGGGAGCTGTTTTTT CASSDNTGGWGTGELFF
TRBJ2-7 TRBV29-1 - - TGCAGCGTTGTAACAGGGCTAGGCTCCTACGAGCAGTACTTC CSVVTGLGSYEQYF
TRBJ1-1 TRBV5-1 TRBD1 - TGCGCCAGCAGCCCCGGGACAGTTTCGAACACTGAAGCTTTCTTT CASSPGTVSNTEAFF
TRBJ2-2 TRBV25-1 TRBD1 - TGTGCCAGCAGTACGACAGGGCGGACCGGGGAGCTGTTTTTT CASSTTGRTGELFF
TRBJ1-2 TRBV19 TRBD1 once TGTGCCAGTAGTTGGACAGGGAGGGATGGCTACACCTTC CASSWTGRDGYTF
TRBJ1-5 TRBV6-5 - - TGTGCCAGCATTAAGGCGGATTATAGCAATCAGCCCCAGCATTTT CASIKADYSNQPQHF
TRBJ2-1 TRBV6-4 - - TGTGCCAGCAGTGAGGCGAGAGGGGGCTACAATGAGCAGTTCTTC CASSEARGGYNEQFF
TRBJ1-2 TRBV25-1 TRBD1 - TGTGCCAGCAGTGGACAGGGAATCTATGGCTACACCTTC CASSGQGIYGYTF
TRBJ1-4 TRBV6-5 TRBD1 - TGTGCCAGCAGGGGGGTGGACAGGGATCCTGAAAAACTGTTTTTT CASRGVDRDPEKLFF
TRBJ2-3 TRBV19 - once TGTGCCAGTAGAGAACAGGGTTCAGGCACAGATACGCAGTATTTT CASREQGSGTDTQYF
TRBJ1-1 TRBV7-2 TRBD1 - TGTGCCAGCAGCTGGGACAGGGGTGAAGCTTTCTTT CASSWDRGEAFF
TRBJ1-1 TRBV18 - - TGTGCCAGCTCAGATATGGGACTGGCGCGGACTGAAGCTTTCTTT CASSDMGLARTEAFF
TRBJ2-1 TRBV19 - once TGTGCCAGTACTCCACGTGGGAGTTTCTACAATGAGCAGTTCTTC CASTPRGSFYNEQFF
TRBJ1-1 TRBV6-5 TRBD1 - TGTGCCAGCACCCGAGGGACAGCGAACACTGAAGCTTTCTTT CASTRGTANTEAFF
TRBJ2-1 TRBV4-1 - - TGCGCCAGCAGCCAAGATAAAGGGGCGCGGTACAATGAGCAGTTCTTC CASSQDKGARYNEQFF
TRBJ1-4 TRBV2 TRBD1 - TGTGCCAGCAATGAACAGGGGGCTACTAATGAAAAACTGTTTTTT CASNEQGATNEKLFF
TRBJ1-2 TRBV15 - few TGTGCCACCAGCAGAGATCTTGGGGCGCGGTATGGCTACACCTTC CATSRDLGARYGYTF
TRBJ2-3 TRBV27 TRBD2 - TGTGCCAGCCGGGGGGGCGTTTCATCCACAGATACGCAGTATTTT CASRGGVSSTDTQYF
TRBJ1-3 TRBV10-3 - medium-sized TGTGCCAGCGCAGGGAACTCTGGAAACACCATATATTTT CASAGNSGNTIYF
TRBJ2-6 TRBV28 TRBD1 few TGTGCCAGTAGGGGACAGGCAACTGGGGCCAACGTCCTGACTTTC CASRGQATGANVLTF
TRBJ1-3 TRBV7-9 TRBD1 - TGTGCCAGCAGCCCTAATGCAGGGGGAACAAACACCATATATTTT CASSPNAGGTNTIYF
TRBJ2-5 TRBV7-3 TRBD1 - TGTGCCAGCAGCTTAGACAGGGGGGCTGAGACCCAGTACTTC CASSLDRGAETQYF
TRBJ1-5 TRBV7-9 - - TGTGCCAGCAGCTTAGGTTCCTTGCCCCAGCATTTT CASSLGSLPQHF
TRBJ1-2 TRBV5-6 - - TGTGCCAGCAGCTTGGCCCGGGGTGGCTACACCTTC CASSLARGGYTF
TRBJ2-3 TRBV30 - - TGTGCCTGGAGCAGAGGGAGTTTACGGCGGGGAGTTAGAGATACGCAGTATTTT CAWSRGSLRRGVRDTQYF
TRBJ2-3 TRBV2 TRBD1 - TGTGCCAGCAGAAGACAGGGGTCCATCTCAGATACGCAGTATTTT CASRRQGSISDTQYF
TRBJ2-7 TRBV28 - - TGTGCCAGCAGTTTACCCCAAACCGGTCGCTCCTACGAGCAGTACTTC CASSLPQTGRSYEQYF
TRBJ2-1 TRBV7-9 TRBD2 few TGTGCCAGCAGCTGGGGTCCGGCGGGAGTCAATGAGCAGTTCTTC CASSWGPAGVNEQFF
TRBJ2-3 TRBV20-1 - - TGCACAGGGAAGGACACAGATACGCAGTATTTT CTGKDTDTQYF
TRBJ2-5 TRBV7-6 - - TGTGCCAGCAGCCAAAATACAGGGAAAGAGACCCAGTACTTC CASSQNTGKETQYF
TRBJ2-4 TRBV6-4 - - TGTGCCAGCAGTTGGACATCAGGGGACATTCAGTACTTC CASSWTSGDIQYF
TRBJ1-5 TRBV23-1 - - TGCGCCAGCAAATCGACCACAACCCCAGGGGGCAATCAGCCCCAGCATTTT CASKSTTTPGGNQPQHF
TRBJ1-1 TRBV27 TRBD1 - TGTGCCAGCAGTCCCAGACAGGGTTTAAGGGCCATAGTGAACACTGAAGCTTTCTTT CASSPRQGLRAIVNTEAFF
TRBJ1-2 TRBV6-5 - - TGTGCCAGCAGCGGGAGTACTGCTGGCTACACCTTC CASSGSTAGYTF
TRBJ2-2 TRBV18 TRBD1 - TGTGCCAGCTCACCTAGGGGACAGGGGGCGAACACCGGGGAGCTGTTTTTT CASSPRGQGANTGELFF
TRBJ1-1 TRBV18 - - TGTGCCAGCTCACCACTTCCACAGAGGGACACTGAAGCTTTCTTT CASSPLPQRDTEAFF
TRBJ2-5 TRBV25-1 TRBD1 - TGTGCCAGGCGCGGCCCGTGGGACAGGGGGCATCACGAGACCCAGTACTTC CARRGPWDRGHHETQYF
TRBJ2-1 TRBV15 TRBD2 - TGTGCCACCAGCAGAGATATTAGGCTAGCGGGGACATACAATGAGCAGTTCTTC CATSRDIRLAGTYNEQFF
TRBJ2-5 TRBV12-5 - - TGTGCTAGTGGTTTGGAATCAGGGTTCGAGACCCAGTACTTC CASGLESGFETQYF
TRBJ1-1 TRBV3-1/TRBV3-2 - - TGTGCCAGCAGCCAAGTGGCAGCTGAAGCTTTCTTT CASSQVAAEAFF
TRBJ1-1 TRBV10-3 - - TGTGCCATCAGTGAGGAGGGGGGGTCGACTGAAGCTTTCTTT CAISEEGGSTEAFF
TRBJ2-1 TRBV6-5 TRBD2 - TGTGCCAGCAGGGCCAGCGGGGGGATCTACAATGAGCAGTTCTTC CASRASGGIYNEQFF
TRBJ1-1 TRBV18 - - TGTGCCAGCTCTCCAGGGGCTTCCCAGAACACTGAAGCTTTCTTT CASSPGASQNTEAFF
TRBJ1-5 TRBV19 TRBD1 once TGTGCCAGTAGCCCTACAGGGGGGAATCAGCCCCAGCATTTT CASSPTGGNQPQHF
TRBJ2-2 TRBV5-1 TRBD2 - TGCGCCAGCAGCTTGGAAGCAGCGGGAGATTACGGGGAGCTGTTTTTT CASSLEAAGDYGELFF